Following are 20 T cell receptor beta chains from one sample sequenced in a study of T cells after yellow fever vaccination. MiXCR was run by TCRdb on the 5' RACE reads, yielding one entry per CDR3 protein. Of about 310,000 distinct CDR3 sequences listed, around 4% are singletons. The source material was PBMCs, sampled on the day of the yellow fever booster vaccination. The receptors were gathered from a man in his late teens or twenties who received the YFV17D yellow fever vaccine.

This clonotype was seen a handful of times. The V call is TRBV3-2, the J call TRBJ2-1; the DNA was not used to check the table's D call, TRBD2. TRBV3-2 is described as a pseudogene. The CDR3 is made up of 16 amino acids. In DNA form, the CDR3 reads TGTGCCAGCAGCCAGGAAGGACTGGATACCGCGAATGAGCAGTTCTTC. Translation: CASSQEGLDTANEQFF.

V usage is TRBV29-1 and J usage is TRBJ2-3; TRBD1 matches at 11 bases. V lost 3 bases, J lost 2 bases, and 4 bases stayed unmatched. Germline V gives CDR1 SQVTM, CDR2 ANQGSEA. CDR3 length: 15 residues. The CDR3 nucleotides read TGCAGCGTTGACCCGGACAGGGGGCACACAGATACGCAGTATTTT. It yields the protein CSVDPDRGHTDTQYF.

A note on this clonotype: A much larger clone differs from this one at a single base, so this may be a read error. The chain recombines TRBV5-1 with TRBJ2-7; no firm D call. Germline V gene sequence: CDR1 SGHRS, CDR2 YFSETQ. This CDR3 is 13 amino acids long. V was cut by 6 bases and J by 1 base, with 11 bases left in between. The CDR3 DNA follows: TGCGCCAGCAACCGGAACACTTCCTACGAGCAGTACTTC. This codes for CASNRNTSYEQYF.

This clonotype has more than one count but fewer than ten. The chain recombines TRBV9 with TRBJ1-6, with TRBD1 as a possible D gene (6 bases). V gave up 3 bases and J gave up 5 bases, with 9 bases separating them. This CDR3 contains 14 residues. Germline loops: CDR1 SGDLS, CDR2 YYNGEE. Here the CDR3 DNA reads TGTGCCAGCAGCGGGGGGGCTGATAATTCACCCCTCCACTTT. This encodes CASSGGADNSPLHF.

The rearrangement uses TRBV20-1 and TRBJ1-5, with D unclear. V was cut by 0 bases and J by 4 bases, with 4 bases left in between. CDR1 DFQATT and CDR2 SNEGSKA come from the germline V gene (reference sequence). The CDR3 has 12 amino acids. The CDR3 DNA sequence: TGCAGTGCTAGAGAGTGGAATCAGCCCCAGCATTTT. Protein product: CSAREWNQPQHF.

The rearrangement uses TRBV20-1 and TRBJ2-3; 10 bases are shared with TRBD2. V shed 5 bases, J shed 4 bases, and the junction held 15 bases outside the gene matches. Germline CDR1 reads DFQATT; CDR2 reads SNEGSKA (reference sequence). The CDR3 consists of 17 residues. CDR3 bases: TGCAGTGCTCCCCTCTTCTCGGCTAGCGGGGGCCCAGATACGCAGTATTTT. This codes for CSAPLFSASGGPDTQYF.

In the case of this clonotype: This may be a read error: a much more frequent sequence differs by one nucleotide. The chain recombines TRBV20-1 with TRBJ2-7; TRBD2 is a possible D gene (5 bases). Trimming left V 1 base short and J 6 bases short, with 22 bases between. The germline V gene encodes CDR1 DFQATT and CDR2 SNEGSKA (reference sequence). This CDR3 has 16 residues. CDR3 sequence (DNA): TGCAGTGCTAGAGGAGAGGGATCATTACGTACCTCCGAGCAGTACGTC. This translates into CSARGEGSLRTSEQYV.

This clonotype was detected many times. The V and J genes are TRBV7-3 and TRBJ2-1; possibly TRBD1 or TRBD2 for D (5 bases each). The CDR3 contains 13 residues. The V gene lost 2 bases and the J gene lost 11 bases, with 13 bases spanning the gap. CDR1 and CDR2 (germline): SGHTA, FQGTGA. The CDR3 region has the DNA TGTGCCAGCAGCTTACGGGACGACTCAAAGCAGTTCTTC. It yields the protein CASSLRDDSKQFF.

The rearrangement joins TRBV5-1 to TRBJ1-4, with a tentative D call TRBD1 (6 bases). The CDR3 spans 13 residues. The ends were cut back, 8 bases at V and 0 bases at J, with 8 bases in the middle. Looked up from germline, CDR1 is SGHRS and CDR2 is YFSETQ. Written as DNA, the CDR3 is TGCGCCAGTAGACAGGCAACTAATGAAAAACTGTTTTTT. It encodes CASRQATNEKLFF.

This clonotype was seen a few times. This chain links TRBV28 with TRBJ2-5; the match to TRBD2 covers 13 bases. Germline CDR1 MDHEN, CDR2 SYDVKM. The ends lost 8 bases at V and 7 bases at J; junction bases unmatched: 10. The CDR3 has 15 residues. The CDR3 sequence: CASYTSGGVLGTQYF. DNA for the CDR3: TGTGCCAGCTATACTAGCGGGGGGGTTCTTGGGACCCAGTACTTC.

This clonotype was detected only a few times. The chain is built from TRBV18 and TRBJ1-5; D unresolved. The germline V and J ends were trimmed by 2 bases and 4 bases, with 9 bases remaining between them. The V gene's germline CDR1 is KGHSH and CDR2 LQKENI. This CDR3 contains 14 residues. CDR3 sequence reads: CASSPAQTNQPQHF. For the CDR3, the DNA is TGTGCCAGCTCACCAGCGCAGACAAATCAGCCCCAGCATTTT.

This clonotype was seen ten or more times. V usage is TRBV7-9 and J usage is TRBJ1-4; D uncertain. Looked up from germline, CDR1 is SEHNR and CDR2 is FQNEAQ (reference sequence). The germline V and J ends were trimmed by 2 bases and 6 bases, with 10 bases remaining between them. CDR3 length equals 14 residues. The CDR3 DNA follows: TGTGCCAGCAGCTTATGGCAGGAGGATGAAAAACTGTTTTTT. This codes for CASSLWQEDEKLFF.

The CDR3 is CAWSALGGGSYEQYF. In nucleotides, the CDR3 is TGTGCCTGGAGTGCCCTCGGGGGGGGCTCCTACGAGCAGTACTTC. The gene calls are TRBV30 and TRBJ2-7, with TRBD2 matching 8 bases. V dropped 1 base and J dropped 0; count of bases not matched to a gene: 5. The length of the CDR3 is 15 residues. Germline V gene data show CDR1 as GTSNPN and CDR2 as SVGIG (reference sequence).

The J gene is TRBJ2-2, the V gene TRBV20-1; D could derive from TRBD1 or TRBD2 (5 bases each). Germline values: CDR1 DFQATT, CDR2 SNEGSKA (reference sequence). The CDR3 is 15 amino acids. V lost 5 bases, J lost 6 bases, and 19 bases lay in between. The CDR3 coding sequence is TGCAGTGCTGTACGGGGCGCCCCGGGTCCCGGGGAGCTGTTTTTT. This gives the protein CSAVRGAPGPGELFF.

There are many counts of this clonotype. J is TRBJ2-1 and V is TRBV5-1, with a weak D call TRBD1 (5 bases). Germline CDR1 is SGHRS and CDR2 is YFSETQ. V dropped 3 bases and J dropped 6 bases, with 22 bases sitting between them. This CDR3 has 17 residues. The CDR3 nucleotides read TGCGCCAGCAGCTGGGGCCCAGGGCCCAATGCACCCAATGAGCAGTTCTTC. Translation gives CASSWGPGPNAPNEQFF.

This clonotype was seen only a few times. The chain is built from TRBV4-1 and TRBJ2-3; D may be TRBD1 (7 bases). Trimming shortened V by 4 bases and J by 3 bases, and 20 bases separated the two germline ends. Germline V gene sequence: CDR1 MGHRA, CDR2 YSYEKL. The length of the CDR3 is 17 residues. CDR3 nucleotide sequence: TGCGCCAGCAGCCGAGGCCGCCAACAGGGGAGGACAGATACGCAGTATTTT. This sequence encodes CASSRGRQQGRTDTQYF.

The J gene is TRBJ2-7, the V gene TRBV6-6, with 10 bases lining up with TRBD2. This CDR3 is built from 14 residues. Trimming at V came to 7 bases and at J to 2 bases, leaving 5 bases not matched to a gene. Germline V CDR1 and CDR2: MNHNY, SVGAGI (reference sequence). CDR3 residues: CASIAGGNPYEQYF. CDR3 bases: TGTGCCAGCATAGCGGGGGGCAACCCCTACGAGCAGTACTTC.

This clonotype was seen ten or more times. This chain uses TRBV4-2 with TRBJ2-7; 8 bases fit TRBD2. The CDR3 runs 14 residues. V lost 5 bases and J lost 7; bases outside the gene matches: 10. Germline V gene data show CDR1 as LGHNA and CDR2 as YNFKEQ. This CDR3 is CASSATGGAWEQYF. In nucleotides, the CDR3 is TGTGCCAGCAGCGCCACCGGGGGGGCCTGGGAGCAGTACTTC.

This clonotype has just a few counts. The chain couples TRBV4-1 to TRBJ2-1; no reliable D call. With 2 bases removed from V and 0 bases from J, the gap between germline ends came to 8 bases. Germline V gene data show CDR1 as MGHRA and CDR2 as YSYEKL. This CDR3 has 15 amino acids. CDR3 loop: CASSQSKGSYNEQFF. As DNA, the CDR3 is TGCGCCAGCAGCCAAAGTAAGGGCTCCTACAATGAGCAGTTCTTC.

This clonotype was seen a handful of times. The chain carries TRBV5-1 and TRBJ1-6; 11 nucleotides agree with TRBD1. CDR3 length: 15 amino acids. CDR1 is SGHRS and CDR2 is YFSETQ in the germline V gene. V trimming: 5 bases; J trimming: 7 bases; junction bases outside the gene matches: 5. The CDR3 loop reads CASSSDRGRNSPLHF. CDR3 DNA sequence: TGCGCCAGCAGTTCGGACAGGGGGCGGAATTCACCCCTCCACTTT.